The present T cell receptor (beta chain) was sequenced within a study of blood T cells in healthy people across ages. This clonotype was counted once. Then a second PCR, running roughly 6 to 12 cycles, was carried out with a sample-barcoded 5' primer and a J-beta primer mix. MiXCR was run by TCRdb on the 5' RACE reads, yielding one entry per CDR3 protein. In the table there are approximately 360,000 distinct CDR3 sequences, 45% to 65% of which are singletons. The sequence was collected from a man aged 60 to 69 in good health. Sequencing was carried out using blood.

DNA for the CDR3: TGCGCCAGCAGCCTGCGACCGGGACTAGCGGGAGGAGATACGCAGTATTTT. It codes for CASSLRPGLAGGDTQYF. This chain joins TRBV5-1 and TRBJ2-3; 15 bases align to TRBD2. V lost 4 bases, J lost 5 bases, and 8 bases stayed unmatched. The CDR3 contains 17 residues. Germline CDR1 SGHRS, CDR2 YFSETQ.